Listed below are T cell receptor beta chains from one sample, sequenced in a study of cytotoxic CD8 clonotypes in ibrutinib-treated CLL. Assay: immunoSEQ multiplex PCR; the TCRdb copy retains only in-frame clones and omits some. This table has 250,000 to 350,000 clones, 60% to 80% appearing once. The sequencing used PBMCs, collected at disease progression, from a patient treated with ibrutinib. The receptors shown here come from a human donor with chronic lymphocytic leukemia. CDR3s include the opening cysteine and the closing phenylalanine or tryptophan. A D gene is named only where the DNA matches it firmly.

D,J,V,CDR3
TRBD2,TRBJ2-2,TRBV14,CASSQGPSGTTGELFF
TRBD1,TRBJ1-5,TRBV7-8,CASSYLVGTGNQPQHF
TRBD2,TRBJ2-3,TRBV29-1,CSVGTTKFRHTQYF
NA,TRBJ2-5,TRBV6-1,CASSEYPGHQETQYF
TRBD1,TRBJ2-7,TRBV19,CASSRNGQGAYEQYF
NA,TRBJ1-5,TRBV5-4,CASSAGSDKNQPQHF
NA,TRBJ2-3,TRBV6-5,CASSYYRGTTDTQYF
TRBD2,TRBJ2-7,TRBV10-2,CASSGRTSAYEQYF
NA,TRBJ1-1,TRBV6-5,CASRLSGNTEAFF
TRBD2,TRBJ2-3,TRBV18,CASSPPGLAGGLTDTQYF
NA,TRBJ2-7,TRBV5-8,CASSQHAYEQYF
TRBD1,TRBJ1-1,TRBV5-1,CASSPGQGGMNTEAFF
NA,TRBJ2-5,TRBV18,CASSPRGETQYF
NA,TRBJ2-7,TRBV6-6,CASSYVVGGYEQYF
NA,TRBJ2-2,TRBV4-1,CASSQIGGELFF
TRBD1,TRBJ1-2,TRBV2,CASSPGQGQHGYTF
TRBD1,TRBJ2-2,TRBV19,CASSIRPFGQGLTGELFF
NA,TRBJ2-7,TRBV15,CATSRATGLPYEQYF
NA,TRBJ2-7,TRBV4-1,CASSPTPTGSYEQYF
NA,TRBJ2-7,TRBV6-6,CANMAGEQYF
NA,TRBJ2-3,TRBV5-1,CASSFDSLLAQYF
TRBD1,TRBJ2-3,TRBV18,CASSLRDRVIADTQYF
NA,TRBJ2-1,TRBV7-3,CASSLLTRSNEQFF
TRBD2,TRBJ2-7,TRBV23-1,CASSQSSGRPTYEQYF
NA,TRBJ1-2,TRBV4-1,CASSQGSSYGYTF
TRBD1,TRBJ1-5,TRBV19,CASSIGPGQINQPQHF
NA,TRBJ2-2,TRBV5-1,CASSLDGGANTGELFF
NA,TRBJ2-7,TRBV27,CAIWRGWPSEDEQYF
NA,TRBJ2-7,TRBV5-1,CASSWGRPSSYEQYF
NA,TRBJ2-1,TRBV9,CASSVAARPNEQFF
NA,TRBJ1-5,TRBV2,CASRGGVGNQPQHF
TRBD2,TRBJ2-5,TRBV5-1,CAFPTGTSKETQYF
NA,TRBJ2-7,TRBV27,CASTMSGEQYF
NA,TRBJ1-4,TRBV10-1,CASSEIGVNEKLFF
TRBD1,TRBJ1-2,TRBV7-2,CASSQTGGPIRGYTF
TRBD1,TRBJ1-1,TRBV5-1,CASSQDRTEAFF
NA,TRBJ2-1,TRBV28,CASSFVVSEQFF
NA,TRBJ1-5,TRBV9,CASSGNRASGNQPQHF
TRBD1,TRBJ2-3,TRBV29-1,CSVSDRGRADTQYF
NA,TRBJ1-5,TRBV28,CASSQGNNQPQHF
NA,TRBJ2-1,TRBV5-5,CASSWDIHTDNEQFF
NA,TRBJ2-3,TRBV6-6,CASRPTADTQYF
NA,TRBJ2-1,TRBV11-2,CASSPERLTASYNEQFF
NA,TRBJ2-1,TRBV9,CASSVGQDEQFF
NA,TRBJ1-5,TRBV29-1,CSVEAAVGQPQHF
TRBD2,TRBJ2-7,TRBV11-2,CASSFGLARHEQYF